This T cell receptor (beta chain) was profiled in a study of lymphopenia after photon versus proton radiotherapy. Study results and caveats: After lymphocyte nadir, photon-treated repertoires showed oligoclonal expansion, especially CD8+ Temra. Proton therapy kept repertoires fairly stable, unlike photons, which gained effector/memory cells.

This clone came up once. What it binds is not known. The data were produced by immunoSEQ multiplex PCR, yet TCRdb's version contains in-frame clones alone and is incomplete. The table includes about 26,000 clones, 75% to 90% detected once. The V gene lost 1 base and the J gene lost 0 bases, with 4 bases spanning the gap. Germline V gene sequence: CDR1 LGHNT, CDR2 FRNRAP. This CDR3 region has 14 residues. This chain joins TRBV12-5 and TRBJ1-5; D is unclear. This clonotype was sampled from a man aged 25 to 40 with gastric cancer. Here the sequenced sample was peripheral blood, taken from a patient treated with photon-based radiotherapy. The CDR3 protein is CASGLDFSNQPQHF. CDR3 DNA: TGTGCTAGTGGTTTGGACTTTAGCAATCAGCCCCAGCATTTT.